Shown below are 27 T cell receptor beta chains from a single sample sequenced in a study of control samples from healthy donors and cancer patients. Some clones are missing from TCRdb's copy, which holds only in-frame ones; the method was immunoSEQ multiplex PCR. The table includes approximately 100,000 clones, around 85% detected once. What was sequenced was PBMCs. All receptors derive from a man aged 70-80 years with lung cancer.

The chain recombines TRBV24-1 with TRBJ1-5; D is unclear. This CDR3 is built from 14 residues. Trimming left V 4 bases short and J 0 bases short, with 6 bases between. The germline V gene has CDR1 KGHDR and CDR2 SFDVKD. In DNA form, the CDR3 reads TGTGCCACCAGTGACCCCTATAGCAATCAGCCCCAGCATTTT. It translates to CATSDPYSNQPQHF.

V usage is TRBV30 and J usage is TRBJ1-6, with TRBD1 matching over 8 bases. Germline V CDR1 and CDR2: GTSNPN, SVGIG (reference sequence). CDR3 length equals 16 residues. V trimming: 4 bases; J trimming: 10 bases; junction bases outside the gene matches: 15. This chain's CDR3 is CAWNWGQAILYSPLHF. The CDR3 region has the DNA TGTGCCTGGAATTGGGGACAGGCGATACTATACTCACCCCTCCACTTT. Full variable domain (outside the CDR3, taken from reference TRBV30 and TRBJ1-6): SQTIHQWPATLVQPVGSPLSLECTVEGTSNPNLYWYRQAAGRGLQLLFYSVGIGQISSEVPQNLSASRPQDRQFILSSKKLLLSDSGFYLCAWNWGQAILYSPLHFGNGTRLTVT.

This clone was counted once. This sequence joins TRBV6-5 and TRBJ2-2; 7 nucleotides line up with TRBD1. V lost 6 bases to trimming and J lost 7 bases; unmatched junction nucleotides: 11. CDR1 and CDR2 (germline): MNHEY, SVGAGI. The CDR3 totals 15 residues. CDR3 sequence reads: CASSFTTGNYGELFF. The CDR3, as DNA: TGTGCCAGCAGCTTTACGACAGGGAACTACGGGGAGCTGTTTTTT.

This clone was found once. The chain combines TRBV5-6 with TRBJ2-5, with D perhaps matching TRBD1 (6 bases). This CDR3 has 14 residues. The germline V gene has CDR1 SGHDT and CDR2 YYEEEE. Trimming shortened V by 3 bases and J by 4 bases, and 13 bases separated the two germline ends. The CDR3: CASSSANRAETQYF. For the CDR3, the DNA is TGTGCCAGCAGCTCGGCTAACAGGGCAGAGACCCAGTACTTC.

The chain employs TRBV10-3 and TRBJ2-7, with 7 bases that match TRBD2. Germline lookup yields CDR1 ENHRY and CDR2 SYGVKD. V was clipped by 10 bases and J by 4 bases; unmatched bases: 4. The CDR3 is 11 amino acids. CDR3 residues: CATGGGYEQYF. Written as DNA, the CDR3 is TGTGCCACGGGGGGTGGGTACGAGCAGTACTTC.

V gene TRBV7-9 combines with J gene TRBJ1-1; D may be TRBD1 (5 bases). This CDR3 is 13 amino acids long. CDR1 SEHNR and CDR2 FQNEAQ come from the germline V gene (reference sequence). V lost 4 bases and J 5 bases, leaving 11 bases between the germline ends. For the CDR3, the DNA is TGTGCCAGCAGCTCCCAGGGTCATACTGAAGCTTTCTTT. This codes for CASSSQGHTEAFF.

The J gene is TRBJ2-5, the V gene TRBV19, with 8 bases that match TRBD1. CDR1 and CDR2 from the germline V gene are LNHDA and SQIVND (reference sequence). V was pared by 5 bases and J by 5 bases, with 16 bases of the junction left unmatched. CDR3 length equals 17 residues. Here the CDR3 DNA reads TGTGCCAGTAGTCCACTACGCCTCGACAGGGGTGGGGAGACCCAGTACTTC. Encoded protein: CASSPLRLDRGGETQYF.

This sequence joins TRBV7-9 and TRBJ2-1; TRBD1 is a possible D gene (5 bases). Germline CDR1 is SEHNR and CDR2 is FQNEAQ (reference sequence). V lost 0 bases and J lost 5, with 11 bases in between. The CDR3 consists of 15 residues. CDR3: CASSLARTPNNEQFF. CDR3 coding DNA: TGTGCCAGCAGCTTAGCCAGGACACCGAACAATGAGCAGTTCTTC. Full variable domain (missing parts from reference TRBV7-9 and TRBJ2-1): DTGVSQNPRHKITKRGQNVTFRCDPISEHNRLYWYRQTLGQGPEFLTYFQNEAQLEKSRLLSDRFSAERPKGSFSTLEIQRTEQGDSAMYLCASSLARTPNNEQFFGPGTRLTVL.

This clone was detected once. This chain joins TRBV14 and TRBJ2-1; 8 bases match TRBD2. CDR1 SGHDN and CDR2 FVKESK come from the germline V gene. Trimming removed 0 bases from V and 3 bases from J; junction bases left unmatched: 4. CDR3 length: 16 residues. The CDR3 coding sequence is TGTGCCAGCAGCCAAGACGGGGGGGCGGACTACAATGAGCAGTTCTTC. Encoded protein: CASSQDGGADYNEQFF.

The chain has TRBV7-9 and TRBJ2-1; D tentatively reads TRBD1 or TRBD2 (5 bases each). Trimming left V 4 bases short and J 6 bases short, with 16 bases between. The CDR3 totals 15 residues. The germline V gene encodes CDR1 SEHNR and CDR2 FQNEAQ (reference sequence). For the CDR3, the DNA is TGTGCCAGCAGCTCCCTTGGGGGTCTCGTCAATGAGCAGTTCTTC. Protein: CASSSLGGLVNEQFF.

The J gene is TRBJ2-7, the V gene TRBV16, with D possibly being TRBD2 (5 bases). The germline CDR1 and CDR2 sequences are KGHSY and FQNENV. CDR3 length: 16 amino acids. V lost 1 base and J 0 bases, leaving 13 bases between the germline ends. The CDR3 protein is CASSQYESGLSYEQYF. DNA of the CDR3: TGTGCCAGCAGCCAATACGAGTCAGGACTCTCCTACGAGCAGTACTTC.

V gene TRBV28 combines with J gene TRBJ1-2; D is ambiguous. CDR1 is MDHEN and CDR2 is SYDVKM in the germline V gene. Trimming pared 4 bases from V and 6 bases from J, leaving 6 bases between. CDR3 length equals 11 residues. The CDR3 sequence is CASSYSDGYTF. As DNA, the CDR3 is TGTGCCAGCAGTTACAGCGATGGCTACACCTTC.

In its sample, this clone was seen once. J is TRBJ1-5 and V is TRBV28; D not certain. This CDR3 has 16 amino acids. Deletions cut 5 bases from V and 3 bases from J, with 17 bases between. The germline V gene encodes CDR1 MDHEN and CDR2 SYDVKM. This chain's CDR3 is CASSTSGSPPNQPQHF. In DNA, the CDR3 is TGTGCCAGCAGTACGTCCGGGTCTCCCCCCAATCAGCCCCAGCATTTT.

The table lists this clone with a few counts. The chain is built from TRBV30 and TRBJ1-1, with a possible D match to TRBD1 (5 bases). The CDR3 length is 13 residues. Germline assignment: CDR1 GTSNPN and CDR2 SVGIG (reference sequence). The germline V and J ends were trimmed by 4 bases and 2 bases, with 11 bases remaining between them. DNA for the CDR3: TGTGCCTGGAATTGGGGGAGAAACACTGAAGCTTTCTTT. It codes for CAWNWGRNTEAFF.

The CDR3 region has the DNA TGTGCCAGCAGCTTGACAGTAACTAATGAAAAACTGTTTTTT. It encodes CASSLTVTNEKLFF. The chain uses TRBV11-2 and TRBJ1-4; D is perhaps TRBD1 (5 bases). Per the germline V gene, CDR1 is SGHAT and CDR2 is FQNNGV. The CDR3 consists of 14 residues. V lost 3 bases to trimming and J lost 1 base, with 6 bases between them.

The chain joins TRBV21-1 to TRBJ1-2. TRBV21-1 is a pseudogene. This CDR3 has 16 amino acids. The CDR3 here is CASSKEGQRLNYGYTF. For the CDR3, the DNA is TGTGCCAGCAGCAAAGAAGGGCAAAGACTGAACTATGGCTACACCTTC.

This clone appeared once. This chain links TRBV27 with TRBJ2-2; D uncertain. Germline V gene data show CDR1 as MNHEY and CDR2 as SMNVEV (reference sequence). This CDR3 has 13 amino acids. V was shortened by 7 bases and J by 5 bases, with 11 bases between the two germline ends. CDR3 sequence reads: CASTTFSTGELFF. For the CDR3, the DNA is TGTGCCAGCACCACTTTTTCTACCGGGGAGCTGTTTTTT.

This chain uses TRBV24-1 with TRBJ2-1, with 8 bases that match TRBD1. This CDR3 is 14 amino acids long. Germline CDR1 is KGHDR and CDR2 is SFDVKD. V trimming: 9 bases; J trimming: 7 bases; junction bases outside the gene matches: 10. Here the CDR3 reads CATSDRGIGNEQFF. The CDR3, as DNA: TGTGCCACCTCCGACAGGGGTATTGGTAATGAGCAGTTCTTC.

This rearrangement joins TRBV9 to TRBJ2-2, with 7 bases aligning to TRBD1. The CDR3 length is 15 residues. CDR1 is SGDLS and CDR2 is YYNGEE in the germline V gene. Germline trimming cut 4 bases from V and 0 bases from J; bases unmatched to any gene: 3. CDR3 sequence (DNA): TGTGCCAGCAGCCGGGACAGCGCGAACACCGGGGAGCTGTTTTTT. Translating gives CASSRDSANTGELFF.

The chain joins TRBV14 to TRBJ1-6; possibly TRBD1 for D (5 bases). The germline CDR1 and CDR2 sequences are SGHDN and FVKESK. Trimming shortened V by 5 bases and J by 10 bases, and 18 bases separated the two germline ends. The CDR3 covers 15 residues. CDR3 region: CASSRGPNSNSPLHF. Written as DNA, the CDR3 is TGTGCCAGCAGCAGGGGACCCAATTCCAACTCACCCCTCCACTTT.

This chain links TRBV3-1 (or the pseudogene TRBV3-2) with TRBJ2-1; D not certain. The V gene lost 1 base and the J gene lost 2 bases, with 12 bases spanning the gap. The germline V gene encodes CDR1 LGHDT and CDR2 YNNKEL (reference sequence). This CDR3 has 16 residues. The CDR3 spells CASSQAKLLTYNEQFF. CDR3 sequence (DNA): TGTGCCAGCAGCCAAGCTAAGCTCTTGACCTACAATGAGCAGTTCTTC.

The V call is TRBV6-2 or TRBV6-3, the J call TRBJ2-5, with D perhaps matching TRBD1 or TRBD2 (5 bases each). The CDR3 contains 14 residues. Trimming left V 6 bases short and J 2 bases short, with 13 bases between. Germline CDR1 MNHEY, CDR2 SVGEGT. CDR3 protein: CASSLTEGQETQYF. CDR3 nucleotides: TGTGCCAGCAGCTTGACAGAGGGACAAGAGACCCAGTACTTC.

The J gene is TRBJ2-1, the V gene TRBV5-1; the match to TRBD1 covers 8 bases. CDR3 size: 16 residues. Looked up from germline, CDR1 is SGHRS and CDR2 is YFSETQ. V shed 0 bases, J shed 3 bases, and the junction held 5 bases outside the gene matches. CDR3 region: CASSLEVGTGYNEQFF. DNA of the CDR3: TGCGCCAGCAGCTTGGAGGTAGGGACAGGCTACAATGAGCAGTTCTTC.

CDR3 DNA sequence: TGTGCCAGTAGTTTAACGACAGGGATAAGGTATGGCTACACCTTC. Amino acids: CASSLTTGIRYGYTF. The V gene is TRBV19, the J gene TRBJ1-2; 7 bases fit TRBD1. V was pared by 5 bases and J by 5 bases, with 11 bases of the junction left unmatched. The CDR3 loop spans 15 amino acids. Germline V gene data show CDR1 as LNHDA and CDR2 as SQIVND (reference sequence).

Note on this clone: It differs at one base from a far larger clone, so likely a read error. Other DNA sequences from this sample encode an identical CDR3 as well. The chain is built from TRBV3-1 (or the pseudogene TRBV3-2) and TRBJ2-7, with D perhaps matching TRBD1 or TRBD2 (7 bases each). This CDR3 has 15 residues. Germline values: CDR1 LGHDT, CDR2 YNNKEL (reference sequence). CDR3 residues: CARSQGGGRPYEQYF. The CDR3 region has the DNA TGTGCCCGCAGCCAGGGGGGGGGACGTCCCTACGAGCAGTACTTC.

The chain couples TRBV7-3 to TRBJ2-5, with no clear D. Germline loops: CDR1 SGHTA, CDR2 FQGTGA. Trimming took 4 bases from V and 7 from J, leaving 16 bases between them. This CDR3 comprises 14 residues. CDR3 sequence (DNA): TGTGCCAGCAGCTATGACGGGCAAACTCGGACCCAGTACTTC. Translation gives CASSYDGQTRTQYF.

This clone was counted once. The genes are TRBV4-3 and TRBJ2-3, with unresolved D. Germline-derived CDR1 and CDR2 are LGHNA and YSLEER. This CDR3 is built from 15 residues. The V end was cut by 0 bases, the J end by 1 base, with 8 bases between. The CDR3 is CASSQDLLGTDTQYF. DNA for the CDR3: TGCGCCAGCAGCCAAGATCTGTTAGGCACAGATACGCAGTATTTT.